These 4 T cell receptor beta chains were all obtained from the same sample, sequenced in a study of T cell repertoires in cytomegalovirus infection. What these receptors recognize is not known. TCRdb re-analysed the reads in MiXCR, keeping a single row per CDR3 protein. The sample yields about 83,000 distinct CDR3 sequences, 40% to 50% seen once. The sequences come from CD8+ T cells from cultured PBMCs, collected from culture after CMV antigen stimulation. Receptors were obtained from a human donor in good health (CMV status not recorded). Some clones in this sample may be carry-over from other donors' samples.

The chain carries TRBV6-6 and TRBJ2-1; 12 bases map to TRBD2. The germline CDR1 and CDR2 sequences are MNHNY and SVGAGI (reference sequence). The V and J ends lost 5 bases and 0 bases, in that order; junction bases with no gene match: 23. This CDR3 has 23 residues. The CDR3 DNA reads TGTGCCAGCAGTGACCAGGGGGCTGCTAAAGAACTAGCGGGGGGAAGCTCCTACAATGAGCAGTTCTTC. This gives the protein CASSDQGAAKELAGGSSYNEQFF.

V usage is TRBV27 and J usage is TRBJ2-1, with 7 bases matching TRBD2. There are 14 residues in the CDR3. Germline CDR1 reads MNHEY; CDR2 reads SMNVEV (reference sequence). The V segment lost 4 bases and the J segment 8 bases; nucleotides outside the gene matches: 8. The CDR3 DNA follows: TGTGCCAGCAGTTGGACTAGGTCTGAACATGAGCAGTTCTTC. It specifies CASSWTRSEHEQFF.

The genes are TRBV7-9 and TRBJ2-7, with TRBD2 matching over 11 bases. Trimming removed 5 bases from V and 2 bases from J; junction bases left unmatched: 8. Germline CDR1 SEHNR, CDR2 FQNEAQ (reference sequence). The CDR3 is made up of 16 amino acids. Here the CDR3 DNA reads TGTGCCAGCAGCCCTAAGGGACTAGCGGATACCTACGAGCAGTACTTC. Residues: CASSPKGLADTYEQYF.

The chain is built from TRBV11-2 and TRBJ2-2; TRBD2 might be the D (5 bases). The CDR3 totals 15 residues. CDR1 and CDR2 (germline): SGHAT, FQNNGV. Trimming cost V 1 base and J 7 bases, with 13 bases left between them. This chain's CDR3 is CASSLVLAGGGELFF. The CDR3 coding sequence is TGTGCCAGCAGCTTAGTGCTGGCAGGAGGCGGGGAGCTGTTTTTT.